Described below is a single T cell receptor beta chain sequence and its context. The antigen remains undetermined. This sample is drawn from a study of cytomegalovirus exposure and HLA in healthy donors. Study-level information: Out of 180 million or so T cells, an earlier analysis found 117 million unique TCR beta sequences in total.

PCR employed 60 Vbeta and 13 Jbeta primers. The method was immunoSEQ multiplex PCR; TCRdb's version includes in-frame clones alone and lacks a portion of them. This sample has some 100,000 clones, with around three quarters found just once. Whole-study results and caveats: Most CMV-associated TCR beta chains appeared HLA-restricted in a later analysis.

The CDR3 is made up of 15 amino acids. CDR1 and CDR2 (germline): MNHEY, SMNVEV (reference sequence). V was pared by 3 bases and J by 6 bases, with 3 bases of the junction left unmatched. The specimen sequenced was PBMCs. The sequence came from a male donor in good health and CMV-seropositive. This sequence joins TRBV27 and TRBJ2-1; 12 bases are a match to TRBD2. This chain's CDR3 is CASSFPGLAGNEQFF. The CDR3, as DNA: TGTGCCAGCAGTTTCCCGGGACTAGCGGGCAATGAGCAGTTCTTC.